The source of this TCR beta chain is a study of control samples from healthy donors and cancer patients. The CDR3 is 16 residues long. Germline CDR1 ENHRY, CDR2 SYGVKD. V lost 10 bases, J lost 8 bases, and 20 bases stayed unmatched. Sequencing was performed with immunoSEQ multiplex PCR; in TCRdb, only in-frame clones are kept and a portion is missing. The table shows 150,000 or so clones, with 85% to 95% occurring only once. This clonotype was sampled from a man in his 60s with colorectal cancer. The J gene is TRBJ1-5, the V gene TRBV10-3; 7 bases match TRBD1. The sample comprised PBMCs. CDR3: CATSGTIGQDLKPQHF. CDR3 nucleotide sequence: TGTGCCACATCCGGGACAATAGGACAGGACCTGAAGCCCCAGCATTTT.